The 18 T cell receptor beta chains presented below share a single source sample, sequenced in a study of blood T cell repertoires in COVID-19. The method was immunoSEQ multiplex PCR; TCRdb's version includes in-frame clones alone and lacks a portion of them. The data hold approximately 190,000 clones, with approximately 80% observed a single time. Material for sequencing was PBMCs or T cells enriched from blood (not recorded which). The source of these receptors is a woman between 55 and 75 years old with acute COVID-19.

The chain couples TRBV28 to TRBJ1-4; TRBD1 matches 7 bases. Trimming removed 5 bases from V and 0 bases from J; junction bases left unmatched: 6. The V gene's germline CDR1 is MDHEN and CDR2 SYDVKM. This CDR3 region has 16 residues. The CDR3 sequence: CASSVTGVATNEKLFF. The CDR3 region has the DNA TGTGCCAGCAGTGTAACAGGGGTCGCAACTAATGAAAAACTGTTTTTT.

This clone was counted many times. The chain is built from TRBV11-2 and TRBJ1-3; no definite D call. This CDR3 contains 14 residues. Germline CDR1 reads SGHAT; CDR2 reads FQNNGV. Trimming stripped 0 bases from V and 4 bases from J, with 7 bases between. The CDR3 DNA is TGTGCCAGCAGCTTAGACAGACAAGGAAACACCATATATTTT. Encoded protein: CASSLDRQGNTIYF.

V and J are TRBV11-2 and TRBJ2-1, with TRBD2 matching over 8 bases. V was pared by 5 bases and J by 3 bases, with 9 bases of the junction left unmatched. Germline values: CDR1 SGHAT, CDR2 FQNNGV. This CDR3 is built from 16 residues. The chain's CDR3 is CASSPGLSGSYNEQFF. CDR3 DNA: TGTGCCAGCAGCCCAGGACTAAGCGGGAGCTACAATGAGCAGTTCTTC.

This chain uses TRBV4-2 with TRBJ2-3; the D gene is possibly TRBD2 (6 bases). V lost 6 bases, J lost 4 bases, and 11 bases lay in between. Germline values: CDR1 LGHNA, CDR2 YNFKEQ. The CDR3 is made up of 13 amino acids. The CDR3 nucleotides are TGTGCCAGCAGTCCACAGCGGGCAGATACGCAGTATTTT. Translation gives CASSPQRADTQYF.

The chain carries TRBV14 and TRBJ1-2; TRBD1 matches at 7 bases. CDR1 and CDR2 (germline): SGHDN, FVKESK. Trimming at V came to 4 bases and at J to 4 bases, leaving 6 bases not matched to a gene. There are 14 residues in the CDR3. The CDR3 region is CASSPRQGGYGYTF. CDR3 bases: TGTGCCAGCAGCCCCAGACAGGGAGGCTATGGCTACACCTTC. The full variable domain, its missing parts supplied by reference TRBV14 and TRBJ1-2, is EAGVTQFPSHSVIEKGQTVTLRCDPISGHDNLYWYRRVMGKEIKFLLHFVKESKQDESGMPNNRFLAERTGGTYSTLKVQPAELEDSGVYFCASSPRQGGYGYTFGSGTRLTVV.

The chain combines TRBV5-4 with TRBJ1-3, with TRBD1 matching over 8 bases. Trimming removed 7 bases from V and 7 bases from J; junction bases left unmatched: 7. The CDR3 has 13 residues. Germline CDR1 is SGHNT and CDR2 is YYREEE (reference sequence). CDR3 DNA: TGTGCCAGCGGGTCCCGGGACAGGAACACCATATATTTT. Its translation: CASGSRDRNTIYF.

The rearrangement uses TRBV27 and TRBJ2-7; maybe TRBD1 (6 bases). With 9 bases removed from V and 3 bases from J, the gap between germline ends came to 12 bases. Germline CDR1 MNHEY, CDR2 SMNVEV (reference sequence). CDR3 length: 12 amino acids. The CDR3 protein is CARLTGSYEQYV. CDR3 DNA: TGTGCCAGACTAACAGGGAGCTACGAGCAGTACGTC.

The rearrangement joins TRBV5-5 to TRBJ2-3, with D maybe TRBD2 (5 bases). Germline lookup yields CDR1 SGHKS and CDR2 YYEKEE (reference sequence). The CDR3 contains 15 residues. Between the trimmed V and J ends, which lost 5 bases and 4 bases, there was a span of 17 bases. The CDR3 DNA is TGTGCCAGCAGAAGCAGCGGAATAGAGGCAGATACGCAGTATTTT. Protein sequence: CASRSSGIEADTQYF.

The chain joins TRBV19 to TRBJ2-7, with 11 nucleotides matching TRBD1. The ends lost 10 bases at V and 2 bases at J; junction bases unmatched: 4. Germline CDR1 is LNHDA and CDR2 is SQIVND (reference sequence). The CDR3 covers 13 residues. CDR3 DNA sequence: TGTGCCACTTCGGGACAGGGGGCCTACGAGCAGTACTTC. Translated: CATSGQGAYEQYF.

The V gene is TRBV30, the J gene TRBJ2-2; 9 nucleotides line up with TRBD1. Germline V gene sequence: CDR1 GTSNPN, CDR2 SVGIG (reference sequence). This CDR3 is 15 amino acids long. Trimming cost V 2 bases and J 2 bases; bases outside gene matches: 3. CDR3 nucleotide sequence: TGTGCCTGGAGTAGACAGGGGGGAAACACCGGGGAGCTGTTTTTT. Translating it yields CAWSRQGGNTGELFF.

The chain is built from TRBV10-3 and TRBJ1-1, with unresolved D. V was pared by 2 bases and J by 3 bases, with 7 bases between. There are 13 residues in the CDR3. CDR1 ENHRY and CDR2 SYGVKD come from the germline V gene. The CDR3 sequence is CAISENEDTEAFF. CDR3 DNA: TGTGCCATCAGTGAGAACGAGGACACTGAAGCTTTCTTT.

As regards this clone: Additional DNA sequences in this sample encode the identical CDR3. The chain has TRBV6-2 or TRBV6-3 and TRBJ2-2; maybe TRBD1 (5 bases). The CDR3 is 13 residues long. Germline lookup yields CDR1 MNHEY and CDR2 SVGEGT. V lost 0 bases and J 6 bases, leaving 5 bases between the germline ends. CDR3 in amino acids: CASSYSRAGELFF. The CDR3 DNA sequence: TGTGCCAGCAGTTACTCCAGGGCCGGGGAGCTGTTTTTT.

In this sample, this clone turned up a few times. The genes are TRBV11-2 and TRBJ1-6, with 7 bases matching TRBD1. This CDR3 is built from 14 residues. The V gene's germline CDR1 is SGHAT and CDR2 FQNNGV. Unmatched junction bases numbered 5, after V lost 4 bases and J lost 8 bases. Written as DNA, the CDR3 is TGTGCCAGCAGCTCGAACAGGGGATATTCACCCCTCCACTTT. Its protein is CASSSNRGYSPLHF. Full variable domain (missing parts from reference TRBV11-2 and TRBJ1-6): EAGVAQSPRYKIIEKRQSVAFWCNPISGHATLYWYQQILGQGPKLLIQFQNNGVVDDSQLPKDRFSAERLKGVDSTLKIQPAKLEDSAVYLCASSSNRGYSPLHFGNGTRLTVT.

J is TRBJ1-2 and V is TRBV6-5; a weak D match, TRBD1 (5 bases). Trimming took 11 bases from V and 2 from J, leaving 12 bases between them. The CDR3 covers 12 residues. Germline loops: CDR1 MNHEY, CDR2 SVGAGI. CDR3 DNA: TGTGCCTGCGGGACGCCGAACTATGGCTACACCTTC. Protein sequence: CACGTPNYGYTF.

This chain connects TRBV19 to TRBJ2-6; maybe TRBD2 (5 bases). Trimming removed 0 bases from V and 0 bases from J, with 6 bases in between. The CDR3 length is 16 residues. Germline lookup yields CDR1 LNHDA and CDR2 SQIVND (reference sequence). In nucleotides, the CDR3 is TGTGCCAGTAGTATAGATGAGGGCTCTGGGGCCAACGTCCTGACTTTC. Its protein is CASSIDEGSGANVLTF.

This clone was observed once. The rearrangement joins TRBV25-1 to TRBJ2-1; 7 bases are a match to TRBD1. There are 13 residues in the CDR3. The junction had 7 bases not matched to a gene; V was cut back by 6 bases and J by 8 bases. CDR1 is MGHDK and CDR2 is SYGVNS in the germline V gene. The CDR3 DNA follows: TGTGCCAGCAGACAACAGGGGTCCCATGAGCAGTTCTTC. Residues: CASRQQGSHEQFF.

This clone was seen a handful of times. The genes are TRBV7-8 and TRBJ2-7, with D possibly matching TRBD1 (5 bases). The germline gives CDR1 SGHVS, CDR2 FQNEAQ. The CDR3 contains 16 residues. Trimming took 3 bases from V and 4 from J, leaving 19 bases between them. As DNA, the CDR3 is TGTGCCAGCAGCTTTAGGTGGGGCAGGGAACTTTACGAGCAGTACGTC. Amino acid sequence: CASSFRWGRELYEQYV.

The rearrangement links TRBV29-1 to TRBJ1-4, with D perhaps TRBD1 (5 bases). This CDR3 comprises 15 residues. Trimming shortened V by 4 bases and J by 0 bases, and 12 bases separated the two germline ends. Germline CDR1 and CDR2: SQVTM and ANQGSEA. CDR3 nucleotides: TGCAGCGTTGTTGAGGACAAATCAACTAATGAAAAACTGTTTTTT. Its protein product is CSVVEDKSTNEKLFF.